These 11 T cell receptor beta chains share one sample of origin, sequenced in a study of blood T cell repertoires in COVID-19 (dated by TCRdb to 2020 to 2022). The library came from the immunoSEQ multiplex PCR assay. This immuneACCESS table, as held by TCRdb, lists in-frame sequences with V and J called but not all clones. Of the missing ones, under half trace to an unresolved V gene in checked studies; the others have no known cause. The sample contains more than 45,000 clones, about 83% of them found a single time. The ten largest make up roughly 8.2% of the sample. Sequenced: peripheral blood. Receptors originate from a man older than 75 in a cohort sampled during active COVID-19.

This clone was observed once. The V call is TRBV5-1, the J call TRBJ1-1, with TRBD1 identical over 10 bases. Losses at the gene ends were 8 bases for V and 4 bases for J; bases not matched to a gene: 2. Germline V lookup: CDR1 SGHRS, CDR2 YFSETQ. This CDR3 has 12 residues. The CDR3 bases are TGCGCCAGTGGACAGGGGGGCACTGAAGCTTTCTTT. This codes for CASGQGGTEAFF.

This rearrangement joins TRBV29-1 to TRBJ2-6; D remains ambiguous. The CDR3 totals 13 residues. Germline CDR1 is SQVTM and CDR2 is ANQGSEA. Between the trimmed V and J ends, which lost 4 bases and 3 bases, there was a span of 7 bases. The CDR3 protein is CSVARVGANVLTF. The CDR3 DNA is TGCAGCGTTGCTCGAGTTGGGGCCAACGTCCTGACTTTC.

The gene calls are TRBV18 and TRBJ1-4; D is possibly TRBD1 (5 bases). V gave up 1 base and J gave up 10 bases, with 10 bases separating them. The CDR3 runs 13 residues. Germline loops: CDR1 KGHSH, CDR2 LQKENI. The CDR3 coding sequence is TGTGCCAGCTCACCACGGCAGGGAGGAAAACTGTTTTTT. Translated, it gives CASSPRQGGKLFF.

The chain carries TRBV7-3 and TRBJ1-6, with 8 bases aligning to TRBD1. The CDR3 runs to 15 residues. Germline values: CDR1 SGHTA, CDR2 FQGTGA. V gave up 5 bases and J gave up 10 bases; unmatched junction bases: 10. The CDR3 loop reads CASSATWTGTSPLHF. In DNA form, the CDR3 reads TGTGCCAGCAGCGCGACCTGGACAGGGACCTCACCCCTCCACTTT. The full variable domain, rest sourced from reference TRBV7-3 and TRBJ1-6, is GAGVSQTPSNKVTEKGKYVELRCDPISGHTALYWYRQSLGQGPEFLIYFQGTGAADDSGLPNDRFFAVRPEGSVSTLKIQRTERGDSAVYLCASSATWTGTSPLHFGNGTRLTVT.

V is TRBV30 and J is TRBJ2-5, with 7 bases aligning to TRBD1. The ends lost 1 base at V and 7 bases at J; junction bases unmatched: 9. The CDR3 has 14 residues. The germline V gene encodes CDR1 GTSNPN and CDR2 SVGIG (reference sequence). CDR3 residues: CAWSAQGLEGTQYF. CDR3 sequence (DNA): TGTGCCTGGAGTGCACAGGGGCTCGAGGGGACCCAGTACTTC.

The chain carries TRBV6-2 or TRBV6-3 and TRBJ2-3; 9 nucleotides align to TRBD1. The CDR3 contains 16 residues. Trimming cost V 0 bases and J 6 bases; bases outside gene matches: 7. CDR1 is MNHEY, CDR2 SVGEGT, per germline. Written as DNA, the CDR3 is TGTGCCAGCAGTTACTCGGGACAGGGTCGGCTGGATACGCAGTATTTT. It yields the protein CASSYSGQGRLDTQYF.

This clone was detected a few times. CDR3 sequence: CASSLTGANLINTQYF. Written as DNA, the CDR3 is TGTGCCAGCAGCTTGACAGGGGCTAACTTGATTAATACGCAGTATTTT. The chain couples TRBV5-6 to TRBJ2-3; TRBD1 agrees at 7 bases. CDR1 and CDR2 from the germline V gene are SGHDT and YYEEEE. The junction had 12 bases not matched to a gene; V was cut back by 1 base and J by 7 bases. The CDR3 sequence is 16 residues long.

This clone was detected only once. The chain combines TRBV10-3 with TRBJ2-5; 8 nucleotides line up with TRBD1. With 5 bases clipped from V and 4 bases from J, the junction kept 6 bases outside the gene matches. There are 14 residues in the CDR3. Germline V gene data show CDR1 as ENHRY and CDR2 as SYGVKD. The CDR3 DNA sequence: TGTGCCATCAGTTTGCAGGGGGCTCGAGAGACCCAGTACTTC. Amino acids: CAISLQGARETQYF.

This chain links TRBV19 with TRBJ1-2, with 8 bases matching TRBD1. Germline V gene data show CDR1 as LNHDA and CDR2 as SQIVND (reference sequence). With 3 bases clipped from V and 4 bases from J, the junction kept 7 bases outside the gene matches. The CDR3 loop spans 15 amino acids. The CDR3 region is CASSMGDRGSYGYTF. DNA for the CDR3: TGTGCCAGTAGTATGGGTGACAGGGGAAGCTATGGCTACACCTTC.

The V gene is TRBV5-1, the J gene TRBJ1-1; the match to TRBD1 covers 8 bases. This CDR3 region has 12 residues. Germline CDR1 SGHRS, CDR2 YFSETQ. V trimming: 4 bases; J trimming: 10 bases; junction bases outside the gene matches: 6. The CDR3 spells CASSPGQGVAFF. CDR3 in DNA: TGCGCCAGCAGCCCCGGACAGGGCGTAGCTTTCTTT.

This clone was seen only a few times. The CDR3 is CASSEVAATEAFF. Written as DNA, the CDR3 is TGTGCCAGCAGTGAAGTGGCCGCCACTGAAGCTTTCTTT. J is TRBJ1-1 and V is TRBV28; D not certain. CDR3 length equals 13 residues. Per the germline V gene, CDR1 is MDHEN and CDR2 is SYDVKM. With 5 bases removed from V and 4 bases from J, the gap between germline ends came to 11 bases.